Each of the 21 T cell receptor beta chains below was sequenced from the same sample in a study of cytomegalovirus exposure and HLA in healthy donors. 13 Jbeta primers and 60 Vbeta primers were used for the PCR. Only in-frame clones appear in the TCRdb table, and some are missing; sequencing was by immunoSEQ multiplex PCR. Counted here are about 150,000 clones, about 80% occurring once; the ten biggest clones make up roughly 13%. Sequenced sample: PBMCs. Every receptor here comes from a man aged 30-40 years in good health and CMV-seropositive.

V and J are TRBV5-5 and TRBJ2-4; unclear D gene. Germline assignment: CDR1 SGHKS and CDR2 YYEKEE (reference sequence). V was trimmed by 2 bases and J by 0 bases, leaving 9 bases between them. This CDR3 is 15 amino acids long. CDR3 in DNA: TGTGCCAGCAGCTTAATGGCCCAAGCCAAAAACATTCAGTACTTC. Translating gives CASSLMAQAKNIQYF.

The J gene is TRBJ1-2, the V gene TRBV9, with 7 bases lining up with TRBD1. Per germline, CDR1 SGDLS and CDR2 YYNGEE. J gave up 4 bases and V 3 bases, and 0 bases lay outside the gene matches. The CDR3 covers 12 residues. The CDR3 coding sequence is TGTGCCAGCAGCGGACAGGGCTATGGCTACACCTTC. Encoded protein: CASSGQGYGYTF.

The J gene is TRBJ2-3, the V gene TRBV9; D is possibly TRBD2 (6 bases). V dropped 0 bases and J dropped 8 bases, with 10 bases sitting between them. CDR3 size: 13 residues. Germline lookup yields CDR1 SGDLS and CDR2 YYNGEE. CDR3 bases: TGTGCCAGCAGCGTAGATAGCGGCCTTACGCAGTATTTT. Translated, it gives CASSVDSGLTQYF.

This clone was counted once. The chain employs TRBV19 and TRBJ2-7; 10 nucleotides match TRBD2. J gave up 2 bases and V 4 bases, and 2 bases lay outside the gene matches. CDR3 length: 14 residues. The germline V gene has CDR1 LNHDA and CDR2 SQIVND (reference sequence). CDR3 loop: CASSSLAGAYEQYF. The CDR3 DNA reads TGTGCCAGTAGTAGTCTAGCGGGGGCCTACGAGCAGTACTTC.

The CDR3 loop reads CASSRGASVGNEQFF. Written as DNA, the CDR3 is TGTGCCAGCAGCCGTGGGGCTAGCGTGGGGAATGAGCAGTTCTTC. The chain uses TRBV7-8 and TRBJ2-1; a possible D gene is TRBD2 (6 bases). CDR1 SGHVS and CDR2 FQNEAQ come from the germline V gene. CDR3 length equals 15 residues. Trimming stripped 5 bases from V and 7 bases from J, with 18 bases between.

The chain combines TRBV11-2 with TRBJ2-1, with TRBD2 matching over 13 bases. This CDR3 comprises 15 residues. With V trimmed by 4 bases and J by 8 bases, 5 bases remained unmatched. The germline V gene has CDR1 SGHAT and CDR2 FQNNGV. The CDR3 region has the DNA TGTGCCAGCAGCTCCGCGGGACTAGCGGGACATGAGCAGTTCTTC. This codes for CASSSAGLAGHEQFF.

The chain links TRBV5-1 to TRBJ2-5, with 11 bases lining up with TRBD2. The CDR3 has 16 residues. Losses at the gene ends were 0 bases for V and 4 bases for J; bases not matched to a gene: 5. Germline V CDR1 and CDR2: SGHRS, YFSETQ. The CDR3 DNA reads as TGCGCCAGCAGCTTGGAAGTCGGACTAGCGGGAGAGACCCAGTACTTC. Translation: CASSLEVGLAGETQYF.

This chain connects TRBV7-9 to TRBJ2-5, with D perhaps matching TRBD2 (6 bases). The CDR3 loop spans 15 amino acids. Germline lookup yields CDR1 SEHNR and CDR2 FQNEAQ (reference sequence). Trimming shortened V by 5 bases and J by 2 bases, and 15 bases separated the two germline ends. The CDR3 protein is CASSPPLAEQETQYF. CDR3 DNA: TGTGCCAGCAGCCCACCTTTAGCGGAACAAGAGACCCAGTACTTC.

V and J are TRBV7-6 and TRBJ1-2; D not certain. The CDR3 sequence is 14 residues long. V was trimmed by 2 bases and J by 4 bases, leaving 11 bases between them. Per germline, CDR1 SGHVS and CDR2 FNYEAQ. The CDR3 sequence: CASSLTLEGYGYTF. The CDR3 DNA follows: TGTGCCAGCAGCTTAACCCTAGAGGGCTATGGCTACACCTTC.

The chain carries TRBV18 and TRBJ1-5; 10 bases fit TRBD1. The CDR3 spans 15 residues. CDR1 and CDR2 from the germline V gene are KGHSH and LQKENI. The J segment lost 7 bases and the V segment lost 3 bases, leaving 6 bases of the junction unmatched. Here the CDR3 DNA reads TGTGCCAGCTCACCGCCGGGACAGGGGTTCCAGCCCCAGCATTTT. Translated, it gives CASSPPGQGFQPQHF.

CDR3 sequence reads: CASSFGDRAYEQYF. The CDR3 DNA is TGTGCCAGCAGTTTTGGGGACAGGGCCTACGAGCAGTACTTC. V and J are TRBV28 and TRBJ2-7; TRBD1 agrees at 9 bases. Germline CDR1 MDHEN, CDR2 SYDVKM. This CDR3 has 14 amino acids. V lost 3 bases, J lost 2 bases, and 2 bases stayed unmatched.

CDR3: CASSTHLAGGEEQYF. In nucleotides, the CDR3 is TGTGCCAGTAGTACCCATCTAGCGGGAGGTGAGGAGCAGTACTTC. The rearrangement joins TRBV19 to TRBJ2-7; 11 bases match TRBD2. Trimming removed 4 bases from V and 7 bases from J; junction bases left unmatched: 9. This CDR3 region has 15 residues. Germline V gene lookup returns CDR1 LNHDA and CDR2 SQIVND (reference sequence). Variable domain in full (rest from reference TRBV19 and TRBJ2-7): DGGITQSPKYLFRKEGQNVTLSCEQNLNHDAMYWYRQDPGQGLRLIYYSQIVNDFQKGDIAEGYSVSREKKESFPLTVTSAQKNPTAFYLCASSTHLAGGEEQYFGPGTRLTVT.

The chain joins TRBV9 to TRBJ2-1, with 10 bases fitting TRBD2. This CDR3 comprises 15 residues. Germline trimming cut 0 bases from V and 6 bases from J; bases unmatched to any gene: 3. CDR1 and CDR2 from the germline V gene are SGDLS and YYNGEE. DNA of the CDR3: TGTGCCAGCAGCGTAGTGGGACTAGCGAGCAATGAGCAGTTCTTC. Its protein is CASSVVGLASNEQFF.

The chain uses TRBV28 and TRBJ2-7; 14 positions agree with TRBD2. The trim removed 5 bases at V and 5 bases at J, leaving 5 bases unmatched. Per germline, CDR1 MDHEN and CDR2 SYDVKM. There are 15 residues in the CDR3. In nucleotides, the CDR3 is TGTGCCAGCAGTCCATCGGGACTAGCGGGAGACGAGCAGTACTTC. This gives the protein CASSPSGLAGDEQYF.

This rearrangement joins TRBV28 to TRBJ1-5; the D is unclear. Germline V gene lookup returns CDR1 MDHEN and CDR2 SYDVKM. The CDR3 loop spans 15 amino acids. The V end lost 7 bases, the J end lost 4 bases, and 17 bases lay between the germline ends. This chain's CDR3 is CASMGLTGRNQPQHF. In DNA form, the CDR3 reads TGTGCCAGCATGGGGTTGACGGGGAGGAATCAGCCCCAGCATTTT.

The J gene is TRBJ2-6, the V gene TRBV11-2, with 7 bases identical to TRBD2. The junction had 12 bases not matched to a gene; V was cut back by 4 bases and J by 0 bases. The CDR3 loop spans 19 amino acids. Per the germline V gene, CDR1 is SGHAT and CDR2 is FQNNGV. The CDR3 loop is CASSSMGGTRGSGANVLTF. As DNA, the CDR3 is TGTGCCAGCAGCTCCATGGGAGGGACTCGGGGCTCTGGGGCCAACGTCCTGACTTTC.

J is TRBJ2-1 and V is TRBV30; perhaps TRBD1 as D (5 bases). V was pared by 2 bases and J by 12 bases, with 17 bases between. Germline CDR1 GTSNPN, CDR2 SVGIG (reference sequence). The CDR3 spans 13 residues. In nucleotides, the CDR3 is TGTGCCTGGAGTTTGTGGGGCAGGAACCGGCAGTTCTTC. This translates into CAWSLWGRNRQFF.

The J gene is TRBJ1-2, the V gene TRBV7-3, with D possibly being TRBD1 (5 bases). Germline V gene lookup returns CDR1 SGHTA and CDR2 FQGTGA. This CDR3 is built from 15 residues. V lost 5 bases, J lost 0 bases, and 13 bases lay in between. CDR3 sequence (DNA): TGTGCCAGCAGCCCTAGGGGCGGAACTAACTATGGCTACACCTTC. Protein: CASSPRGGTNYGYTF.

The gene calls are TRBV28 and TRBJ2-3; possibly TRBD1 for D (6 bases). V gave up 4 bases and J gave up 3 bases, with 11 bases separating them. CDR3 length: 14 residues. The germline gives CDR1 MDHEN, CDR2 SYDVKM. This CDR3 reads CASSSGQVTDTQYF. CDR3 sequence (DNA): TGTGCCAGCAGTTCGGGACAAGTAACAGATACGCAGTATTTT. The whole variable domain, remainder taken from reference TRBV28 and TRBJ2-3, is DVKVTQSSRYLVKRTGEKVFLECVQDMDHENMFWYRQDPGLGLRLIYFSYDVKMKEKGDIPEGYSVSREKKERFSLILESASTNQTSMYLCASSSGQVTDTQYFGPGTRLTVL.

The chain carries TRBV7-8 and TRBJ2-1, with D perhaps TRBD2 (7 bases). The V end lost 5 bases, the J end lost 8 bases, and 16 bases lay between the germline ends. CDR1 and CDR2 (germline): SGHVS, FQNEAQ. The CDR3 has 14 amino acids. DNA for the CDR3: TGTGCCAGCAGCCTTCGTCGGGGGGCCTATGAGCAGTTCTTC. Residues: CASSLRRGAYEQFF.

This sequence joins TRBV4-2 and TRBJ2-2, with 9 nucleotides matching TRBD1. Germline CDR1 and CDR2: LGHNA and YNFKEQ. V shed 4 bases, J shed 4 bases, and the junction held 10 bases outside the gene matches. This CDR3 is built from 17 residues. The CDR3 is CASSPLKGTGFTGELFF. DNA of the CDR3: TGTGCCAGCAGCCCACTAAAGGGGACAGGGTTCACCGGGGAGCTGTTTTTT.